These 8 T cell receptor beta chains originate from one sample sequenced in a study of T cell responses to AZD1222 COVID-19 vaccine. Clones were sequenced by immunoSEQ multiplex PCR, and TCRdb holds only the in-frame ones, with some missing. The sample includes 240,000 or so clones, 90% to 95% of them seen just once. The sequencing here drew on peripheral blood, taken on day 0 of AZD1222 vaccination. The receptor set was obtained from an adult in good health.

V gene TRBV4-1 combines with J gene TRBJ1-5; a weak D match, TRBD1 (6 bases). Germline V gene lookup returns CDR1 MGHRA and CDR2 YSYEKL. This CDR3 has 14 residues. Trimming took 5 bases from V and 6 from J, leaving 14 bases between them. The CDR3 is CASSKGGGGQPQHF. The CDR3 nucleotides read TGCGCCAGCAGCAAAGGGGGGGGTGGTCAGCCCCAGCATTTT.

The chain employs TRBV10-3 and TRBJ1-5, with TRBD1 identical over 8 bases. The CDR3 sequence is 15 residues long. Unmatched junction bases numbered 7, after V lost 4 bases and J lost 5 bases. Per the germline V gene, CDR1 is ENHRY and CDR2 is SYGVKD. The CDR3 DNA sequence: TGTGCCATCAGTGGGACAGGGAGAGGGGATCAGCCCCAGCATTTT. Translated: CAISGTGRGDQPQHF.

The V and J genes are TRBV6-6 and TRBJ2-7, with 8 bases aligning to TRBD1. The CDR3 length is 14 residues. The ends lost 5 bases at V and 4 bases at J; junction bases unmatched: 7. Germline lookup yields CDR1 MNHNY and CDR2 SVGAGI (reference sequence). The CDR3 DNA reads as TGTGCCAGCAGTACCGGACAGGGTCGATACGAGCAGTACTTC. It translates to CASSTGQGRYEQYF.

The chain joins TRBV19 to TRBJ2-3, with 9 nucleotides matching TRBD2. The CDR3 is made up of 16 amino acids. Germline CDR1 reads LNHDA; CDR2 reads SQIVND (reference sequence). V lost 2 bases and J lost 6; bases outside the gene matches: 9. The CDR3 nucleotides are TGTGCCAGTAGTATACGAGCGGGAGGTTCTTCGGATACGCAGTATTTT. It encodes CASSIRAGGSSDTQYF. The full variable domain, completed using reference TRBV19 and TRBJ2-3, is DGGITQSPKYLFRKEGQNVTLSCEQNLNHDAMYWYRQDPGQGLRLIYYSQIVNDFQKGDIAEGYSVSREKKESFPLTVTSAQKNPTAFYLCASSIRAGGSSDTQYFGPGTRLTVL.

V is TRBV28 and J is TRBJ2-4; the D gene is possibly TRBD2 (6 bases). The length of the CDR3 is 17 residues. Germline values: CDR1 MDHEN, CDR2 SYDVKM. V lost 1 base, J lost 2 bases, and 15 bases lay in between. The CDR3 DNA sequence: TGTGCCAGCAGTTTATTGAAGGGAGGCCGGACCAAAAACATTCAGTACTTC. It encodes CASSLLKGGRTKNIQYF.

The chain carries TRBV4-2 and TRBJ2-5, with D perhaps given as TRBD1 or TRBD2 (5 bases each). Germline V lookup: CDR1 LGHNA, CDR2 YNFKEQ. The CDR3 is 14 residues long. Trimming shortened V by 0 bases and J by 6 bases, and 11 bases separated the two germline ends. As DNA, the CDR3 is TGTGCCAGCAGCCAAGATTGGGGACCGCAGACCCAGTACTTC. Translated: CASSQDWGPQTQYF.

J is TRBJ2-3 and V is TRBV7-2; possible D gene TRBD1, 6 bases. V was pared by 4 bases and J by 4 bases, with 12 bases between. CDR1 and CDR2 (germline): SGHTA, FQGNSA. The CDR3 covers 14 residues. The DNA of the CDR3 is TGTGCCAGCAGCTCGGACAGCAACGCAGATACGCAGTATTTT. Its translation: CASSSDSNADTQYF.

The V gene is TRBV7-2, the J gene TRBJ2-7, with D unresolved. This CDR3 has 13 amino acids. V lost 6 bases to trimming and J lost 0 bases, with 9 bases between them. In germline, CDR1 is SGHTA, CDR2 FQGNSA. The CDR3 DNA sequence: TGTGCCAGCAGGCCGAGTCCCTCCTACGAGCAGTACTTC. Translation gives CASRPSPSYEQYF.